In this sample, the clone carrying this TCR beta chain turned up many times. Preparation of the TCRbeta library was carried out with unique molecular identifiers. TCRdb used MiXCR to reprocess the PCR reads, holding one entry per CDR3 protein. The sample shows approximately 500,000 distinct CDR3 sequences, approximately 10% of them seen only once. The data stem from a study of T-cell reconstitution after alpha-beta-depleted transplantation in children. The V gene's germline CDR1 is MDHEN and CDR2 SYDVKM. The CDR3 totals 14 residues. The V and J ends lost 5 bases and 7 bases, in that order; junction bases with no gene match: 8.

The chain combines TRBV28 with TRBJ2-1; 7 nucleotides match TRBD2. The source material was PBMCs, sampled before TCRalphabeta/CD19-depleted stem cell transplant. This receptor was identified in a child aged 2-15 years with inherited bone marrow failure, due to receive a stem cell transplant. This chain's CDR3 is CASSLTLARNEQFF. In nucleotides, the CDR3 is TGTGCCAGCAGTCTAACACTAGCGAGGAATGAGCAGTTCTTC.